This TCR beta chain appears in the sequencing data of a study of shared clonotypes between healthy human individuals. Study results and limitations: The sharing of roughly 5% of naive CD4 clonotypes was seen across several donors.

A word on this clone: No antigen is known for it.

With 7 bases removed from V and 0 bases from J, the gap between germline ends came to 13 bases. The CDR3 sequence is 14 residues long. CDR1 and CDR2 from the germline V gene are MNHNS and SASEGT. Generated by immunoSEQ multiplex PCR, the TCRdb table keeps only in-frame clones and is missing some. Altogether 2 million to 2.5 million clones are present, roughly 95% being singletons, with the ten largest covering 0.1% to 0.15%. Negatively enriched CD4+ T cells were divided by CD45RA into naive and memory. The chain is built from TRBV6-1 and TRBJ2-7; D is unresolved. The receptor was derived from a man aged 18-30 years in good health. Sequenced material: naive CD4+ T cells sorted from blood. As to subset: CD45RA+ positively selected. The CDR3 region is CASKATMGSYEQYF. The CDR3 nucleotides read TGTGCCAGCAAAGCGACCATGGGCTCCTACGAGCAGTACTTC.